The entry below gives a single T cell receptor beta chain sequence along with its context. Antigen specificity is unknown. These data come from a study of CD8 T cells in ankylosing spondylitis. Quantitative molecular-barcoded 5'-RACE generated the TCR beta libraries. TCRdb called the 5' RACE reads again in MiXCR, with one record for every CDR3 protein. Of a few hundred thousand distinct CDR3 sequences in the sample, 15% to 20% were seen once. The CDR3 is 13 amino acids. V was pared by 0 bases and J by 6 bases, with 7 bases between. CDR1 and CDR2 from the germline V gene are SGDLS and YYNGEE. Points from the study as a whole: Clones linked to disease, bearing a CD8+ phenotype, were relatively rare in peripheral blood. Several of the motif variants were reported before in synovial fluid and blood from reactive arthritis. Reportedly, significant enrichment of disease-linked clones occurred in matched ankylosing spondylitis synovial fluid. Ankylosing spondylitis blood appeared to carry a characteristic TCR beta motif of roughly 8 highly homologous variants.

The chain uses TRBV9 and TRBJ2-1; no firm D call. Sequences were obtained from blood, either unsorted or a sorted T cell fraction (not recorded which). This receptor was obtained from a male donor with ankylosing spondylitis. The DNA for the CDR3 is TGTGCCAGCAGCGTAGCTTGGGGCAATGAGCAGTTCTTC. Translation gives CASSVAWGNEQFF.